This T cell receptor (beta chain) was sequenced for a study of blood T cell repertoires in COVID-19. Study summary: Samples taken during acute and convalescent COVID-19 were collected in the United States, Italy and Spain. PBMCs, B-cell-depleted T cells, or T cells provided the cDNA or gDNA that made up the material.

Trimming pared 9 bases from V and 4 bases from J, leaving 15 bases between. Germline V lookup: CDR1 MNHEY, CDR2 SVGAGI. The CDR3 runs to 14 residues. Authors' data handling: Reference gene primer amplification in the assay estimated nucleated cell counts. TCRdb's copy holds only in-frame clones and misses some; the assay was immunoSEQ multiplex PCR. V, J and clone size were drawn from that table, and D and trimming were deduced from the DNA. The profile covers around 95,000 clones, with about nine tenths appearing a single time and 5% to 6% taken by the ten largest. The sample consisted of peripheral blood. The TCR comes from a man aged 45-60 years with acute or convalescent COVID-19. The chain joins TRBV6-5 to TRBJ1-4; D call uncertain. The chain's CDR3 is CASCGEVDNEKLFF. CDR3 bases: TGTGCCAGTTGCGGGGAAGTGGATAATGAAAAACTGTTTTTT.